This T cell receptor (beta chain) is from a study of CD8+CD57+ T cells in acquired aplastic anemia (dated by TCRdb to 2016 to 2018). Background on the whole study: On average, sorted CD4+ and CD8+ cells yielded roughly 3.4 ug of extracted DNA, with a range of about 0.19 to 30 ug. For healthy donor samples, the average read count was around 9.9 million for CD4+ cells and 11 million to 14 million for CD8+ cells. Study-wide findings and limitations: No significant difference in CD8+ Simpson's diversity was found between patients and healthy controls (P=0.060). Around 27 CD8+ CDR3 sequences were found to be shared between patients and controls, but these sequences appeared to be highly expressed in patients and within the immunodominant clones of the patients.

Including cysteine and phenylalanine, the CDR3 has 14 amino acids. The kept DNA is CDR3 alone, 42 bases in frame from the first base. The V and J ends are trimmed by 6 bases and 1 base, leaving 12 bases between them. Taken from the germline V gene, the CDR1 and CDR2 loops are MNHNS and SASEGT. TCR repertoires of sorted CD4+ and CD8+ blood T cells from severe aplastic anemia patients and healthy subjects were deep-sequenced in the study. Ficoll-Paque density gradient centrifugation was used to isolate peripheral blood mononuclear cells. CD4+ and CD8+ T cells were sorted by FACS or magnetic beads before DNA extraction. Profiling of TCR beta VDJ combinations and CDR3 sequences used genomic DNA as the template. An Illumina HiSeq 2000 was the platform used for TCR repertoire sequencing. The authors' pipeline ran thus. TRBV/TRBJ rearrangement plots, CDR3 size and DJ length profiles, and Simpson's diversity index were used to assess repertoires. Whichever DNA sequence was most abundant in the deep sequencing data was defined as the immunodominant clone. CDR3 amino acid sequences were checked for sharing across subjects and were also compared against the VDJdb database and published repertoires. TCRdb reran the public reads through fastp at Q25 and MiXCR, keeping productive beta chains. One record per CDR3 amino acid sequence lists the most common genes and DNA. The V and J calls shown here were made by TCRdb, not taken from the authors' results. The sample records about 210,000 distinct CDR3 sequences, roughly 35% of which are singletons. Of the sample, roughly 1.1% falls within the top ten clones.

This clonotype was detected only a few times. This receptor's antigen is unknown. Base qualities are not at hand, and no much larger clone is one base apart. This sequence uses TRBV6-1 and TRBJ2-5, with an unclear D gene assignment. The sequenced sample was sorted CD4+, CD8+, or CD8+CD57+ T cells (not recorded which) from PBMCs. The source of this sequence is a human donor in good health, serving as a control. The DNA sequence is given as TGTGCCAGCAGGACGGGCGTTTTCCAAGAGACCCAGTACTTC. Its protein product is CASRTGVFQETQYF.